This T cell receptor beta chain was found in a study of PD-L1 blockade in urothelial cancer. The wider study: At 3 weeks after treatment start (second dose) and again at 6 weeks, blood was analyzed. Whole-study results and caveats: Pretreatment TCR clonality in blood, when below the median, was predictive of better survival. Durable benefit accompanied greater 3-week expansion of tumor-associated blood clones.

In the case of this clone: Its antigen is undetermined.

Generated by immunoSEQ multiplex PCR, the TCRdb table keeps only in-frame clones and is missing some. Counted here are tens of thousands of clones, 70% to 90% occurring once; the ten biggest clones make up approximately 16%. The time point here: pretreatment peripheral blood. Sample contribution per patient ranged from 1 to 8, covering pretreatment and on-treatment. The CDR3 sequence is 13 residues long. Germline lookup yields CDR1 MNHEY and CDR2 SMNVEV (reference sequence). V lost 6 bases, J lost 4 bases, and 13 bases lay in between. The chain is built from TRBV27 and TRBJ2-7; D gene uncertain. The sample consisted of PBMCs, taken around atezolizumab (anti-PD-L1) treatment. The receptor comes from an elderly man with urothelial cancer. CDR3 residues: CASSPPQAYEQYF. Here the CDR3 DNA reads TGTGCCAGCAGCCCGCCCCAGGCATACGAGCAGTACTTC.